Listed below are T cell receptor beta chains from one sample, sequenced in a study of blood T cell repertoires in COVID-19. Only in-frame clones appear in the TCRdb table, and some are missing; sequencing was by immunoSEQ multiplex PCR. The sample comprises about 150,000 clones, 75% to 90% of which are singletons, and around 4.6% rests with the top ten. The source material was peripheral blood. Receptor source: a woman aged 55-70 years with active or convalescent COVID-19. Each CDR3 is given with its conserved first and last residue. The D gene is left open where the match is weak. A clone size is listed for some rows: how often the clone was seen (once, few, many), or a class if it is expanded.

>TRBV7-9|-|-|TRBJ1-2
TGTGCCAGCAGCACGACAGGATTCTATGGCTACACCTTC
CASSTTGFYGYTF
>TRBV3-1/TRBV3-2|-|TRBD2|TRBJ2-7
TGTGCCAGCAGCCAAGCCGCTAGCGGGGGCTCCGAGCAGTACTTC
CASSQAASGGSEQYF
>TRBV5-6|-|-|TRBJ2-5
TGTGCCAGCAGCGACCCCAGGGCCGGCCAAGAGACCCAGTACTTC
CASSDPRAGQETQYF
>TRBV20-1|-|-|TRBJ2-5
TGCAGTGCTAGTGATAGGGGAGAGACCCAGTACTTC
CSASDRGETQYF
>TRBV27|-|-|TRBJ2-2
TGTGCCAGCAGTTTAAAGGCTGGACAGTCAACCCCCGGGGAGCTGTTTTTT
CASSLKAGQSTPGELFF
>TRBV3-1/TRBV3-2|-|TRBD2|TRBJ2-7
TGTGCCAGCAGCCATGGGACTAGTTCCGAGCAGTACTTC
CASSHGTSSEQYF
>TRBV6-5|-|-|TRBJ2-7
TGTGCCAGCAGCCAGGAGGGACAGCTATACGAGCAGTACTTC
CASSQEGQLYEQYF
>TRBV7-8|-|-|TRBJ1-4
TGTGCCAGCAGCTTCGGGGGGAATGGTGAAAAACTGTTTTTT
CASSFGGNGEKLFF
>TRBV27|once|TRBD1|TRBJ2-2
TGTGCCAGTAACCACAGGGGGTACACCGGGGAGCTGTTTTTT
CASNHRGYTGELFF
>TRBV6-5|once|TRBD1|TRBJ1-2
TGTGCCAGCAATCAGGGGGCCTTGAACTATGGCTACACCTTC
CASNQGALNYGYTF
>TRBV5-1|-|TRBD1|TRBJ1-2
TGCGCCAGCAGCTTTAACGGACAGGGCGGCTACACCTTC
CASSFNGQGGYTF
>TRBV6-5|-|-|TRBJ1-1
TGTGCCAGCAGTTATAGTCAGGGTGGGAACACTGAAGCTTTCTTT
CASSYSQGGNTEAFF
>TRBV12-3/TRBV12-4|-|-|TRBJ2-2
TGTGCCAGCAGTTCGCGGGGCGACGGGGAGCTGTTTTTT
CASSSRGDGELFF
>TRBV5-4|-|-|TRBJ2-3
TGTGCCAGCAGCTTGGCCCAGAGCACAGATACGCAGTATTTT
CASSLAQSTDTQYF
>TRBV19|-|-|TRBJ1-5
TGTGCCAGTAGTATGACAGGTTATAGCAATCAGCCCCAGCATTTT
CASSMTGYSNQPQHF
>TRBV19|-|TRBD2|TRBJ2-1
TGTGCCAGTAGTATGTTTGGCGGGGGGGCCCACAATGAGCAGTTCTTC
CASSMFGGGAHNEQFF
>TRBV6-2/TRBV6-3|-|TRBD2|TRBJ2-5
TGTGCCAGCAGTTACGGTCCTAGCGGAGCGAGAGAGACCCAGTACTTC
CASSYGPSGARETQYF
>TRBV12-3/TRBV12-4|-|-|TRBJ2-7
TGTGCCAGCAGTTTGAGCACCTACGAGCAGTACTTC
CASSLSTYEQYF
>TRBV3-1/TRBV3-2|-|-|TRBJ2-3
TGTGCCAGCAGCCCCAGGGTGGGTACAGATACGCAGTATTTT
CASSPRVGTDTQYF
>TRBV6-5|-|TRBD2|TRBJ2-3
TGTGCCAGCAGGCCCCTAGCGGGGGGAGATACGCAGTATTTT
CASRPLAGGDTQYF
>TRBV5-1|-|TRBD2|TRBJ2-1
TGCGCCAGCAGCTTGAATCGGGGGGGCTACAATGAGCAGTTCTTC
CASSLNRGGYNEQFF
>TRBV6-1|-|-|TRBJ2-2
TGTGCCAGCAGTGAAGGAGCAGGGGCGAACACCGGGGAGCTGTTTTTT
CASSEGAGANTGELFF
>TRBV6-5|-|TRBD1|TRBJ1-5
TGTGCCAGCATTCCAGGACAGGTCCTAAATCAGCCCCAGCATTTT
CASIPGQVLNQPQHF
>TRBV5-5|once|TRBD1|TRBJ1-1
TGTGCCAGCAGTTATACAGGGGGATCGAACACTGAAGCTTTCTTT
CASSYTGGSNTEAFF
>TRBV6-1|-|-|TRBJ2-7
TGTGCCAGCAGTGAAGACAGGACTAACAGCGAGCAGTACTTC
CASSEDRTNSEQYF
>TRBV5-4|-|TRBD1|TRBJ1-2
TGTGCCAGCAGCCTTAGGACAGGGGCGATGGGCTACACCTTC
CASSLRTGAMGYTF
>TRBV19|-|TRBD1|TRBJ2-3
TGTGCCAGCCAGGACAGGGGAAGGGAAGATACGCAGTATTTT
CASQDRGREDTQYF
>TRBV7-2|-|-|TRBJ2-3
TGTGCCAGCAGCTTATCCAATGTGGCGGTTACGCAGTATTTT
CASSLSNVAVTQYF
>TRBV11-2|-|-|TRBJ2-6
TGTGCCAGCAGCTTAGAAGAGATCTCTGGGGCCAACGTCCTGACTTTC
CASSLEEISGANVLTF
>TRBV3-1/TRBV3-2|few|-|TRBJ1-5
TGTGCCAGCAGCCAGGGGCAGGGCAATCAGCCCCAGCATTTT
CASSQGQGNQPQHF
>TRBV23-1|-|TRBD1|TRBJ1-1
TGCGCCAGCAGTCAGACTCTCGAGGGACAGGGGGCAAGAGTGACTGAAGCTTTCTTT
CASSQTLEGQGARVTEAFF
>TRBV5-8|-|TRBD1|TRBJ1-5
TGTGCCAGCAGCCCCGGACAGGACAGTATAGCGAGCAATCAGCCCCAGCATTTT
CASSPGQDSIASNQPQHF
>TRBV10-2|once|TRBD1|TRBJ2-5
TGCGCCAGCAGTAGGGGACAGCCCCCGGAGACCCAGTACTTC
CASSRGQPPETQYF
>TRBV9|-|-|TRBJ2-1
TGTGCCAGCAGCGTTCAGGCAGAAACGTATCCTTTCAATGAGCAGTTCTTC
CASSVQAETYPFNEQFF
>TRBV14|-|-|TRBJ1-4
TGTGCCAGCAGCCTATCAACTAATGAAAAACTGTTTTTT
CASSLSTNEKLFF
>TRBV7-2|once|-|TRBJ2-2
TGTGCCAGCAGCCGGAATACAGGGTTGAAGGCCGGGGAGCTGTTTTTT
CASSRNTGLKAGELFF
>TRBV7-3|-|-|TRBJ2-5
TGTGCCAGCAGCCCAGGCGGACTGGAGACCCAGTACTTC
CASSPGGLETQYF
>TRBV14|-|-|TRBJ2-5
TGTGCCAGCAGCCAAGTCCGAGAGACCCAGTACTTC
CASSQVRETQYF
>TRBV19|few|TRBD1|TRBJ2-5
TGTGCCAGTAGTATAGATCGGGACAGCGAAGAGACCCAGTACTTC
CASSIDRDSEETQYF
>TRBV7-2|-|-|TRBJ1-1
TGTGCCAGCAGCTCCGACAGTGCCTCGAACACTGAAGCTTTCTTT
CASSSDSASNTEAFF
>TRBV10-1|once|TRBD1|TRBJ1-6
TGCGCCAGCAGTGAGGTCAGGGGGATAACCTATAATTCACCCCTCCACTTT
CASSEVRGITYNSPLHF
>TRBV5-1|-|TRBD1|TRBJ2-5
TGCGCCAGCAGCACAGGGGGAGGAGAGACCCAGTACTTC
CASSTGGGETQYF
>TRBV6-6|-|-|TRBJ2-7
TGTGCCAGCAGCCCCAGTGAGGGGGCGGGAGAGCAGTACTTC
CASSPSEGAGEQYF
>TRBV12-1|-|-|TRBJ2-4
TGTGCCAGCAGCTTTGGAAGGCGGGACTCCCAGGACATTCAGTACTTC
CASSFGRRDSQDIQYF
>TRBV12-3/TRBV12-4|-|-|TRBJ2-7
TGTGCCAGCCAATCCGCGGGACAGACTAACTTC
CASQSAGQTNF
>TRBV6-1|-|-|TRBJ2-5
TGTGCCAGCAGTGAGTTGGTAGGGGCAGAGACCCAGTACTTC
CASSELVGAETQYF
>TRBV7-2|-|-|TRBJ2-1
TGTGCCAGCAGCTTCGCAGGTCTTGATAATGAGCAGTTCTTC
CASSFAGLDNEQFF
>TRBV18|-|TRBD1|TRBJ1-2
TGTGCCAGCTCAGCGACAGGGGACGGCTACACCTTC
CASSATGDGYTF